Each of the 18 T cell receptor beta chains below was sequenced from the same sample in a study of monozygotic twins with inflammatory bowel disease. TCRdb re-called the 5' RACE reads and shows each CDR3 protein once, DNA omitted. The sample yields 210,000 or so distinct CDR3 sequences, of which the top ten take up roughly 7.1%. The sample consisted of blood. All receptors come from a human donor with ulcerative colitis or Crohn's disease, or a healthy co-twin of an affected twin (not recorded which).

The rearrangement uses TRBV5-1 and TRBJ2-5. The CDR3 extends over 14 amino acids. Per the germline V gene, CDR1 is SGHRS and CDR2 is YFSETQ. This CDR3 is CASSLGFDQETQYF.

CDR3 loop: CASSQKTGTRTYF. J is TRBJ2-4 and V is TRBV3-1; TCRdb reports TRBD1, a call that lacks DNA to check it against. Per the germline V gene, CDR1 is LGHDT and CDR2 is YNNKEL (reference sequence). The CDR3 loop spans 13 amino acids.

The chain carries TRBV7-3 and TRBJ2-1; TCRdb's D call of TRBD1 is untestable without DNA. CDR1 is SGHTA, CDR2 FQGTGA, per germline. The CDR3 length is 15 residues. CDR3 protein: CASSFTGGFLNEQFF.

The chain uses TRBV6-5 and TRBJ1-5; with no DNA, the TCRdb D assignment of TRBD1 cannot be verified. This CDR3 is built from 18 residues. CDR1 and CDR2 (germline): MNHEY, SVGAGI. The CDR3 protein is CASSYSRPGTGGVQPQHF.

The chain carries TRBV15 and TRBJ2-1; as DNA is missing, the TRBD1 call by TCRdb cannot be tested. Per the germline V gene, CDR1 is LNHNV and CDR2 is YYDKDF (reference sequence). The CDR3 extends over 15 amino acids. CDR3 sequence: CATSRDRTGVNEQFF.

The V call is TRBV3-1, the J call TRBJ1-2; with no DNA, the TCRdb D assignment of TRBD1 cannot be verified. Germline V gives CDR1 LGHDT, CDR2 YNNKEL (reference sequence). The CDR3 runs 14 residues. This chain's CDR3 is CASSQVGAAYGYTF.

CDR3 region: CASSISGGNTNEQFF. The gene calls are TRBV19 and TRBJ2-1; the TRBD1 assignment by TCRdb is unverifiable without DNA. Germline values: CDR1 LNHDA, CDR2 SQIVND (reference sequence). This CDR3 is 15 amino acids long.

The V gene is TRBV28, the J gene TRBJ2-5. The length of the CDR3 is 11 residues. Germline CDR1 and CDR2: MDHEN and SYDVKM. The CDR3 here is CASSLEETQYF.

This chain uses TRBV7-3 with TRBJ1-1. In germline, CDR1 is SGHTA, CDR2 FQGTGA. This CDR3 is 15 amino acids long. The CDR3 sequence is CASSLLLGRDTEAFF.

The gene calls are TRBV28 and TRBJ1-4; TCRdb's D call of TRBD1 is untestable without DNA. The germline gives CDR1 MDHEN, CDR2 SYDVKM. The CDR3 loop spans 14 amino acids. CDR3 in amino acids: CASRDTGMNEKLFF.

This chain uses TRBV7-2 with TRBJ2-5; TCRdb's assignment of TRBD1 cannot be checked, as there is no DNA. The CDR3 totals 15 residues. Germline assignment: CDR1 SGHTA and CDR2 FQGNSA. The CDR3 spells CASSLGDRVMETQYF. Full variable domain (missing parts from reference TRBV7-2 and TRBJ2-5): GAGVSQSPSNKVTEKGKDVELRCDPISGHTALYWYRQSLGQGLEFLIYFQGNSAPDKSGLPSDRFSAERTGGSVSTLTIQRTQQEDSAVYLCASSLGDRVMETQYFGPGTRLLVL.

The chain combines TRBV3-1 with TRBJ1-1; TCRdb calls TRBD1, which cannot be checked without DNA. This CDR3 has 14 amino acids. In germline, CDR1 is LGHDT, CDR2 YNNKEL (reference sequence). CDR3: CASSQDRAGGSAFF.

The CDR3 is CASSLRVAGANEQFF. The chain couples TRBV19 to TRBJ2-1; with no DNA, the TCRdb D assignment of TRBD2 cannot be verified. This CDR3 has 15 residues. Per germline, CDR1 LNHDA and CDR2 SQIVND (reference sequence).

The chain is built from TRBV13 and TRBJ2-3; without DNA, the TCRdb call of TRBD2 cannot be checked. Germline V gene lookup returns CDR1 PRHDT and CDR2 FYEKMQ (reference sequence). The CDR3 sequence is 12 residues long. The CDR3 is CASSWTTDTQYF.

This sequence joins TRBV7-2 and TRBJ2-3; TCRdb proposes TRBD1, but this gene call is untestable without DNA. The length of the CDR3 is 15 residues. Germline V lookup: CDR1 SGHTA, CDR2 FQGNSA. The CDR3 sequence: CASSARQGATDTQYF. Full variable domain (outside the CDR3, taken from reference TRBV7-2 and TRBJ2-3): GAGVSQSPSNKVTEKGKDVELRCDPISGHTALYWYRQSLGQGLEFLIYFQGNSAPDKSGLPSDRFSAERTGGSVSTLTIQRTQQEDSAVYLCASSARQGATDTQYFGPGTRLTVL.

The gene calls are TRBV7-2 and TRBJ2-7; with no DNA, the TCRdb D assignment of TRBD1 cannot be verified. CDR3 length: 15 residues. Germline V lookup: CDR1 SGHTA, CDR2 FQGNSA. CDR3 sequence reads: CASSLGQGRTYEQYF.

The chain joins TRBV3-1 to TRBJ1-2. The CDR3 spans 13 residues. CDR1 is LGHDT and CDR2 is YNNKEL in the germline V gene (reference sequence). The CDR3 loop is CASSLLSRDGYTF.

This chain links TRBV12-3 or TRBV12-4 with TRBJ1-2; TCRdb proposes TRBD1, but this gene call is untestable without DNA. The CDR3 consists of 12 residues. CDR3: CASSQTDYGYTF.